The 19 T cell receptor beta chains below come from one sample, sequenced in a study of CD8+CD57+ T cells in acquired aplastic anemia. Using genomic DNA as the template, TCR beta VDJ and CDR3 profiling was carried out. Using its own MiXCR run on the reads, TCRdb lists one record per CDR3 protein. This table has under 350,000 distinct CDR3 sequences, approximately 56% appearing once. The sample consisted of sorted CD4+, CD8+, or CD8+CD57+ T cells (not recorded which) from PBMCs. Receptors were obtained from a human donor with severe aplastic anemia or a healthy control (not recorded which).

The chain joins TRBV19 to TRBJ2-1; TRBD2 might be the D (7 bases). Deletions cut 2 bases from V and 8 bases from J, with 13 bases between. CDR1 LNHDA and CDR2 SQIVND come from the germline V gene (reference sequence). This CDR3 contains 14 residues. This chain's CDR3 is CASSISAGAHEQFF. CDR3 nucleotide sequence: TGTGCCAGTAGTATATCTGCGGGGGCTCATGAGCAGTTCTTC.

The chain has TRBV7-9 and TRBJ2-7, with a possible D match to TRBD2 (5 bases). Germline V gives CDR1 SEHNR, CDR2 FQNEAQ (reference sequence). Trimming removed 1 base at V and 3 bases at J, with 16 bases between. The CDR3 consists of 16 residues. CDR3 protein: CASSLGLRGLRYEQYF. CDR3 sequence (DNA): TGTGCCAGCAGCTTAGGTCTAAGAGGACTCCGCTACGAGCAGTACTTC.

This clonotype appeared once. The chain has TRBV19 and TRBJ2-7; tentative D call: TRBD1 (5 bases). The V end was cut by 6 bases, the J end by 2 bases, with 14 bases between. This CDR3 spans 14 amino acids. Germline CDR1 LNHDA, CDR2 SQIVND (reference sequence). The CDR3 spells CASSHRGSPYEQYF. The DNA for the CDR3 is TGTGCCAGTAGCCATAGGGGTTCCCCCTACGAGCAGTACTTC.

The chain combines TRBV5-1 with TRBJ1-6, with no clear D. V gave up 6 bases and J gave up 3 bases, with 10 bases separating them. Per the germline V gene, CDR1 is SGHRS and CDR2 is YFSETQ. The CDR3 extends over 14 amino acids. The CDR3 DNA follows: TGCGCCAGCACGGAGGGCTACTATAATTCACCCCTCCACTTT. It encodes CASTEGYYNSPLHF.

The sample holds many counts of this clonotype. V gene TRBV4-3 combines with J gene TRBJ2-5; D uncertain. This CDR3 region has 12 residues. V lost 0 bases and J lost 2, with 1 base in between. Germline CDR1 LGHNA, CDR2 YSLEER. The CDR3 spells CASSQDQETQYF. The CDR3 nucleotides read TGCGCCAGCAGCCAAGATCAAGAGACCCAGTACTTC.

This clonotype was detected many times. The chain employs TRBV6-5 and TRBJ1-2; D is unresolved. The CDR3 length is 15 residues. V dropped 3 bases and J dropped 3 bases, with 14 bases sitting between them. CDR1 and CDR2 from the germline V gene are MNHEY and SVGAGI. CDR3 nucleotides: TGTGCCAGCAGTTATTCTGGGAGGGAGGACTATGGCTACACCTTC. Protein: CASSYSGREDYGYTF.

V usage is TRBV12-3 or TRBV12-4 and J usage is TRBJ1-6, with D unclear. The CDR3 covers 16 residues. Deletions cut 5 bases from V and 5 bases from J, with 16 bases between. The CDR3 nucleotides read TGTGCCAGCAGTCCTCGAGGGCAGGCACATAATTCACCCCTCCACTTT. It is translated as CASSPRGQAHNSPLHF.

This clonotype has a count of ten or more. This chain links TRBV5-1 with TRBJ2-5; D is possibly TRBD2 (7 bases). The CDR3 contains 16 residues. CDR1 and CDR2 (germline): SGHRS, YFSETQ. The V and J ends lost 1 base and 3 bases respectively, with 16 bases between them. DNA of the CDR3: TGCGCCAGCAGCTTGTGGGGAGGGGGAAGCGAAGAGACCCAGTACTTC. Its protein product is CASSLWGGGSEETQYF.

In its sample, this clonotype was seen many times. The CDR3 DNA reads as TGCAGTGCTAGCATTCGCGGCAGGGAGGATGAAAAACTGTTTTTT. The encoded protein is CSASIRGREDEKLFF. The V gene is TRBV20-1, the J gene TRBJ1-4; TRBD1 might be the D (5 bases). Germline V gene sequence: CDR1 DFQATT, CDR2 SNEGSKA (reference sequence). This CDR3 comprises 15 residues. Trimming cost V 3 bases and J 6 bases, with 17 bases left between them.

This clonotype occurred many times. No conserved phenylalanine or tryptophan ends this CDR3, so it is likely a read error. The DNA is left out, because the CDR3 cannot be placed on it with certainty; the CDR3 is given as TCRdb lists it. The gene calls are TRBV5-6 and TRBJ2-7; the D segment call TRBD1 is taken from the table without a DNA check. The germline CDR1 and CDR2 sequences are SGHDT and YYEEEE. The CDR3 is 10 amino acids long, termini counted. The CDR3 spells CASSPGRGSL.

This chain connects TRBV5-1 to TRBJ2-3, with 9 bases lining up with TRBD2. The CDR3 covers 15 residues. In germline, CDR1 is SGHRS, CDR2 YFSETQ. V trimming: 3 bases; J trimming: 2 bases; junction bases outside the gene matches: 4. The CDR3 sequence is CASSWGLATTDTQYF. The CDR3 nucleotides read TGCGCCAGCAGCTGGGGACTAGCAACCACAGATACGCAGTATTTT.

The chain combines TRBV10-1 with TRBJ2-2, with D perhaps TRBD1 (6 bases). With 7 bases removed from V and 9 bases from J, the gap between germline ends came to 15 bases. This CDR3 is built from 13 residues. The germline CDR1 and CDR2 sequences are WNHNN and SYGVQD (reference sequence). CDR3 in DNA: TGCGCCAGCAAAAGACAGGAGAACAGGGAGCTGTTTTTT. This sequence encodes CASKRQENRELFF.

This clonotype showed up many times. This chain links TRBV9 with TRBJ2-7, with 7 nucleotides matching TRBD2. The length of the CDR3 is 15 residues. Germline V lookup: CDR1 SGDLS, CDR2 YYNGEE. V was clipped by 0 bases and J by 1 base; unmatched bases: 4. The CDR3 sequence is CASSVGLAGSYEQYF. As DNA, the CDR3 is TGTGCCAGCAGCGTAGGACTAGCCGGATCCTACGAGCAGTACTTC.

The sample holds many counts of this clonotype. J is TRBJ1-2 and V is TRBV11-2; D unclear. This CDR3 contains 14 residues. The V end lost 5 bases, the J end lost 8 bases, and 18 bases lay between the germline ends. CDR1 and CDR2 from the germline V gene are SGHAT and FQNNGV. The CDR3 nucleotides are TGTGCCAGCAGCCGAGCAGGACTCTCTAGAGGCTACACCTTC. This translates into CASSRAGLSRGYTF.

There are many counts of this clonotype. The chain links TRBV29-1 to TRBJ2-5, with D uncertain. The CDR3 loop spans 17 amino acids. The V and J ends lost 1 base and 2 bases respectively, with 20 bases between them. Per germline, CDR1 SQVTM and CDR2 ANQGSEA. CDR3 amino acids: CSVEGPPTHLLQETQYF. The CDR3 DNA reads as TGCAGCGTTGAAGGGCCTCCCACCCATTTGCTACAAGAGACCCAGTACTTC.

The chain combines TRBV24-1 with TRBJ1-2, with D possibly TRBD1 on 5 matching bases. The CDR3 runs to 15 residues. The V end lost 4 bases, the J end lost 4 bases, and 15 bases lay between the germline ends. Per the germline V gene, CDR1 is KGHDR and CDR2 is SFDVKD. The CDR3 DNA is TGTGCCACCAGTGACCGGGACGGCGAAACCTATGGCTACACCTTC. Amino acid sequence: CATSDRDGETYGYTF.

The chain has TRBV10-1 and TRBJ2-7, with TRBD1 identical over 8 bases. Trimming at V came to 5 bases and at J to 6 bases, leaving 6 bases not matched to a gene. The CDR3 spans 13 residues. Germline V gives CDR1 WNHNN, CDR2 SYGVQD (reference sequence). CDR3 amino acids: CASSIDRGSEQYF. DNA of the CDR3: TGCGCCAGCAGTATCGACAGGGGATCCGAGCAGTACTTC.

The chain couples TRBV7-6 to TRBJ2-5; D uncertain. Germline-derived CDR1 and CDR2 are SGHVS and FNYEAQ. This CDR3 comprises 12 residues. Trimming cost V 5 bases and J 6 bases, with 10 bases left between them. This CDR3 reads CASSQGIQTQYF. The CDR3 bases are TGTGCCAGCAGCCAAGGGATCCAGACCCAGTACTTC.

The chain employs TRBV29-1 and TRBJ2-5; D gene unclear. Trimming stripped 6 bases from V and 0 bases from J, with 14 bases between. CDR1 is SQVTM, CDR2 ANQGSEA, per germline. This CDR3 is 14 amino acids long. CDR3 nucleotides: TGCAGCGTCGCCCCTATTCCGTACCAAGAGACCCAGTACTTC. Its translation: CSVAPIPYQETQYF.